Below, 20 T cell receptor beta chains from the same sample are listed, as sequenced in a study of graft-versus-host responses after intestinal transplantation. Investigators plated some 200,000 CFSE-labeled responder cells together with some 200,000 irradiated stimulator cells labeled with violet dye. The protocol was immunoSEQ multiplex PCR, while the TCRdb copy is restricted to in-frame clones and leaves out a portion. The sample includes roughly 13,000 clones, 35% to 45% of them seen just once. Material: alloreactive CD8+ T cells from a mixed lymphocyte reaction culture, obtained before intestinal transplant. Stated subset: CFSE-low proliferating T cells sorted from approximately 6-day pre-transplant mixed lymphocyte reaction (GvH or HvG direction). The receptors originated from a human patient who received an intestinal transplant.

The chain couples TRBV4-1 to TRBJ2-3, with TRBD2 matching over 8 bases. Germline CDR1 and CDR2: MGHRA and YSYEKL. The CDR3 loop spans 15 amino acids. Trimming cost V 8 bases and J 6 bases; bases outside gene matches: 13. The CDR3 reads CASQQAQPGGDTQYF. DNA for the CDR3: TGCGCCAGCCAACAGGCCCAACCGGGGGGGGATACGCAGTATTTT.

The chain links TRBV4-3 to TRBJ2-1, with 12 positions matching TRBD2. Looked up from germline, CDR1 is LGHNA and CDR2 is YSLEER. This CDR3 has 17 amino acids. With V trimmed by 2 bases and J by 7 bases, 9 bases remained unmatched. The CDR3 coding sequence is TGCGCCAGCAGCCAATGGGCTAGCGGGGGGGCGGAGAATGAGCAGTTCTTC. Encoded protein: CASSQWASGGAENEQFF.

This clone is medium-sized (0.01 to 0.1%) in the sample. The rearrangement joins TRBV4-1 to TRBJ2-7, with a weak D call TRBD1 (5 bases). Germline loops: CDR1 MGHRA, CDR2 YSYEKL. The ends were cut back, 2 bases at V and 0 bases at J, with 17 bases in the middle. The CDR3 spans 17 residues. This chain's CDR3 is CASSQSPGAVLSYEQYF. The CDR3 DNA is TGCGCCAGCAGCCAATCTCCTGGGGCAGTCCTCTCCTACGAGCAGTACTTC.

This chain joins TRBV15 and TRBJ1-4; D is ambiguous. V was cut by 0 bases and J by 8 bases, with 7 bases left in between. This CDR3 has 13 residues. Germline V gene lookup returns CDR1 LNHNV and CDR2 YYDKDF (reference sequence). The DNA of the CDR3 is TGTGCCACCAGCAGAGATATTCGGGAAAAACTGTTTTTT. Its translation is CATSRDIREKLFF.

This chain connects TRBV11-2 to TRBJ1-6; tentatively, D is TRBD1 (6 bases). V lost 4 bases and J lost 7, with 11 bases in between. The CDR3 is 14 amino acids. Germline CDR1 is SGHAT and CDR2 is FQNNGV. The CDR3: CASSSRQENSPLHF. CDR3 DNA sequence: TGTGCCAGCAGCTCGCGACAGGAAAATTCACCCCTCCACTTT. Drawing the rest from reference TRBV11-2 and TRBJ1-6, the complete variable domain is EAGVAQSPRYKIIEKRQSVAFWCNPISGHATLYWYQQILGQGPKLLIQFQNNGVVDDSQLPKDRFSAERLKGVDSTLKIQPAKLEDSAVYLCASSSRQENSPLHFGNGTRLTVT.

This chain joins TRBV5-1 and TRBJ1-2; D unclear. Trimming stripped 1 base from V and 8 bases from J, with 12 bases between. This CDR3 spans 13 amino acids. Germline CDR1 SGHRS, CDR2 YFSETQ. CDR3 sequence: CASSLTGYLGYTF. CDR3 DNA: TGCGCCAGCAGCTTGACGGGGTATTTGGGCTACACCTTC.

The gene calls are TRBV7-2 and TRBJ1-3; TRBD1 matches 8 bases. The germline V gene encodes CDR1 SGHTA and CDR2 FQGNSA. CDR3 size: 17 residues. Trimming took 5 bases from V and 1 from J; bases not matched to a gene: 10. The CDR3 DNA reads TGTGCCAGCAGCCCCGGACAGGGAAGGTGGTCTGGAAACACCATATATTTT. Translation: CASSPGQGRWSGNTIYF.

V usage is TRBV6-6 and J usage is TRBJ1-6; D not resolved. The CDR3 has 16 amino acids. The germline CDR1 and CDR2 sequences are MNHNY and SVGAGI (reference sequence). The germline V and J ends were trimmed by 7 bases and 0 bases, with 13 bases remaining between them. The CDR3 loop reads CASTRTQSSYNSPLHF. CDR3 DNA sequence: TGTGCCAGCACCCGGACTCAGAGCTCCTATAATTCACCCCTCCACTTT.

CDR3 sequence: CASSQRGLDTGELFF. In DNA, the CDR3 is TGCGCCAGCAGCCAAAGGGGTCTGGACACCGGGGAGCTGTTTTTT. The gene calls are TRBV4-1 and TRBJ2-2; possible D gene TRBD1, 5 bases. CDR1 and CDR2 (germline): MGHRA, YSYEKL. CDR3 length equals 15 residues. Between the trimmed V and J ends, which lost 2 bases and 3 bases, there was a span of 10 bases.

This clone was counted a few times. The V gene is TRBV6-7, the J gene TRBJ2-3; 8 bases line up with TRBD2. TRBV6-7 is placed among ORFs of uncertain function. The CDR3 is 16 residues long. Trimming cost V 5 bases and J 3 bases; bases outside gene matches: 10. The CDR3 nucleotides read TGTGCCAGCAGTAATTCGAGCGGGAGAGGTACAGATACGCAGTATTTT. Its translation is CASSNSSGRGTDTQYF.

CDR3 bases: TGTGCCAGCAGCCCAAATTCGGCGGGGATCTCCTACGAGCAGTACTTC. Translated: CASSPNSAGISYEQYF. The gene calls are TRBV7-2 and TRBJ2-7, with D tentatively TRBD2 (6 bases). CDR3 length: 16 amino acids. Germline assignment: CDR1 SGHTA and CDR2 FQGNSA. Trimming took off 5 bases at V and 0 bases at J, with 17 bases between the two ends.

This clone has just a few counts. V gene TRBV6-6 combines with J gene TRBJ1-5, with unresolved D. Germline V CDR1 and CDR2: MNHNY, SVGAGI (reference sequence). The CDR3 is made up of 12 amino acids. V was cut by 0 bases and J by 9 bases, with 6 bases left in between. CDR3 nucleotide sequence: TGTGCCAGCAGTTACTCGTATTTGCCCCAGCATTTT. The encoded protein is CASSYSYLPQHF.

The chain couples TRBV7-6 to TRBJ1-1; D gene ambiguous. CDR3 length: 13 residues. V lost 1 base and J 4 bases, leaving 7 bases between the germline ends. The germline gives CDR1 SGHVS, CDR2 FNYEAQ. The CDR3 loop is CASSLGGITEAFF. CDR3 bases: TGTGCCAGCAGCTTAGGAGGGATCACTGAAGCTTTCTTT.

The genes are TRBV5-1 and TRBJ2-1, with a possible D match to TRBD1 (6 bases). This CDR3 has 14 amino acids. Germline V gives CDR1 SGHRS, CDR2 YFSETQ. The ends were cut back, 2 bases at V and 4 bases at J, with 10 bases in the middle. The CDR3 region is CASSLGTQYNEQFF. The CDR3 DNA is TGCGCCAGCAGCTTAGGGACACAATACAATGAGCAGTTCTTC.

The rearrangement joins TRBV4-2 to TRBJ2-1; perhaps TRBD1 as D (5 bases). This CDR3 has 17 residues. Germline assignment: CDR1 LGHNA and CDR2 YNFKEQ. Trimming pared 2 bases from V and 2 bases from J, leaving 16 bases between. The CDR3 region is CASSQSTAAGTYNEQFF. The CDR3 bases are TGTGCCAGCAGCCAATCGACCGCGGCAGGGACCTACAATGAGCAGTTCTTC.

The chain employs TRBV4-1 and TRBJ2-7; weak D call: TRBD2 (6 bases). In germline, CDR1 is MGHRA, CDR2 YSYEKL. This CDR3 has 16 amino acids. Trimming removed 0 bases at V and 5 bases at J, with 17 bases between. This CDR3 is CASSQDGGTSRNEQYF. The CDR3 region has the DNA TGCGCCAGCAGCCAAGATGGGGGGACGTCCAGGAACGAGCAGTACTTC.

The V and J genes are TRBV29-1 and TRBJ1-1, with 8 bases fitting TRBD1. J lost 0 bases, V lost 7 bases, and 4 bases had no gene match. The CDR3 has 13 residues. Per germline, CDR1 SQVTM and CDR2 ANQGSEA. The CDR3 here is CSARQGMNTEAFF. The DNA for the CDR3 is TGCAGCGCGAGACAGGGGATGAACACTGAAGCTTTCTTT.

There are a few counts of this clone. Different DNA sequences within this sample yield the same CDR3. The gene calls are TRBV4-3 and TRBJ2-7, with no clear D. Trimming left V 1 base short and J 0 bases short, with 4 bases between. CDR3 size: 13 residues. The germline V gene has CDR1 LGHNA and CDR2 YSLEER. The CDR3 DNA follows: TGCGCCAGCAGCCAAGGTCTCTCCTACGAGCAGTACTTC. Amino acids: CASSQGLSYEQYF.

The chain has TRBV27 and TRBJ2-7; 12 bases are a match to TRBD2. J was trimmed by 3 bases and V by 11 bases; bases with no gene match: 11. Per the germline V gene, CDR1 is MNHEY and CDR2 is SMNVEV (reference sequence). The CDR3 is 15 residues long. DNA of the CDR3: TGTGCCGGCACCGCTAGCGGGGGGGAAGGCTACGAGCAGTACTTC. This translates into CAGTASGGEGYEQYF.

This clone came up a few times. This chain joins TRBV7-9 and TRBJ2-1; 7 bases align to TRBD2. Germline CDR1 is SEHNR and CDR2 is FQNEAQ (reference sequence). The V and J ends lost 5 bases and 6 bases, in that order; junction bases with no gene match: 4. The CDR3 spans 13 residues. The CDR3 DNA reads TGTGCCAGCAGCACCTGGACTAGCAATGAGCAGTTCTTC. This sequence encodes CASSTWTSNEQFF.